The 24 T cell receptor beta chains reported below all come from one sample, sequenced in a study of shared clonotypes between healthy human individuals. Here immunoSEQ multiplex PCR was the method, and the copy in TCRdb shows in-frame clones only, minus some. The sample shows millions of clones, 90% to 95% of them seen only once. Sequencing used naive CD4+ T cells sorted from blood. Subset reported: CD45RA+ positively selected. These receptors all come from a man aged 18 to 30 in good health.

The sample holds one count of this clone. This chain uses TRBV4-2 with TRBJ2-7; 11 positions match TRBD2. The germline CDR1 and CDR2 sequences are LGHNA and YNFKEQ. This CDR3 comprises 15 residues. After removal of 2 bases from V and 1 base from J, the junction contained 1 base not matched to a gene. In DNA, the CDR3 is TGTGCCAGCAGCCAATCTAGCGGGGGGTCCTACGAGCAGTACTTC. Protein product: CASSQSSGGSYEQYF.

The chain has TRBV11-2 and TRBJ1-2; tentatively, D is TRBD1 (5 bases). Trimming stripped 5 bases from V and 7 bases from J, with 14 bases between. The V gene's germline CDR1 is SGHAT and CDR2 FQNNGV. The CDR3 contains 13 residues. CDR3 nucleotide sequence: TGTGCCAGCAGCCCCGGGGGGGTTGGTGGCTACACCTTC. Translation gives CASSPGGVGGYTF.

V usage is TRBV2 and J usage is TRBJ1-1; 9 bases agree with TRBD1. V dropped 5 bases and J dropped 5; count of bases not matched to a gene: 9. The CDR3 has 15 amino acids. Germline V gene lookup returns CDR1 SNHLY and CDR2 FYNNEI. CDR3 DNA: TGTGCCAGCAGTACGCTACAGGGGGCGCGTACTGAAGCTTTCTTT. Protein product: CASSTLQGARTEAFF.

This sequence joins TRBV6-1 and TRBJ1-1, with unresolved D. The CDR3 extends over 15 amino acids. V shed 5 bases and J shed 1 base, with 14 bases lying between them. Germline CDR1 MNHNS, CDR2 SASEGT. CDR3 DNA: TGTGCCAGCAGTCGCAGCCTTCTTCAGAACACTGAAGCTTTCTTT. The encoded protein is CASSRSLLQNTEAFF.

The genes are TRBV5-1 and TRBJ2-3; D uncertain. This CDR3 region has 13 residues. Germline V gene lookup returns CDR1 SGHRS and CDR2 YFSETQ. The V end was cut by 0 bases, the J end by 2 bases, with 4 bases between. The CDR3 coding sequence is TGCGCCAGCAGCTTGGGCTTCACAGATACGCAGTATTTT. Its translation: CASSLGFTDTQYF.

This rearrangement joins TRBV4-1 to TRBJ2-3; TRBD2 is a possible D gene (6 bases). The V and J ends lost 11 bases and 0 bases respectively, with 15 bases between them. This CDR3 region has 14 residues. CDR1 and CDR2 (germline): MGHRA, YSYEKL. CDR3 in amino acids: CAGGDGTSTDTQYF. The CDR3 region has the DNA TGCGCCGGCGGCGACGGGACTAGCACAGATACGCAGTATTTT.

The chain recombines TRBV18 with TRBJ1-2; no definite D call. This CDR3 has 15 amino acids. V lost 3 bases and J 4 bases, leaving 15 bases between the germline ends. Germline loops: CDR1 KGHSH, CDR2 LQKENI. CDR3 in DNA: TGTGCCAGCTCACCCGGGGTGGGAGAGAGCTATGGCTACACCTTC. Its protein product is CASSPGVGESYGYTF.

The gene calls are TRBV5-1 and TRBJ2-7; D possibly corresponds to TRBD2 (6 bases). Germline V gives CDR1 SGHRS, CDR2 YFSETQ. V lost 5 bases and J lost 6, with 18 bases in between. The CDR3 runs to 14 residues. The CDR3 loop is CASRRDFGGIEQYF. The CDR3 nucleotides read TGCGCCAGCAGAAGGGACTTTGGGGGGATCGAGCAGTACTTC.

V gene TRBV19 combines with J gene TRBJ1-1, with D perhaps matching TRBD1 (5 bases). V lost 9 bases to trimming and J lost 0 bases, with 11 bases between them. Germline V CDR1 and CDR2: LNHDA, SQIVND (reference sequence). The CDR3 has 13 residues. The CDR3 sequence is CASQDILNTEAFF. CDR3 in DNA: TGTGCCAGCCAGGACATATTGAACACTGAAGCTTTCTTT.

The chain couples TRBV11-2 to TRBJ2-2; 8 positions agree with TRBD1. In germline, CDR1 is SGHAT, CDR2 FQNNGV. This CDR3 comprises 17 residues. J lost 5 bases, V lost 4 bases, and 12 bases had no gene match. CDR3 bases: TGTGCCAGCAGCTCACTTATAGGACAGGGTAAAACCGGGGAGCTGTTTTTT. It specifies CASSSLIGQGKTGELFF.

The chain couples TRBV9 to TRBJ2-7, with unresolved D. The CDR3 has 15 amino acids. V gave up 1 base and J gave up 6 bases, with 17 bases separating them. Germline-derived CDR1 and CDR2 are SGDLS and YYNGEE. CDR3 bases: TGTGCCAGCAGCGTATCCTCGGCGGTATTGGTCGAGCAGTACTTC. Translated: CASSVSSAVLVEQYF.

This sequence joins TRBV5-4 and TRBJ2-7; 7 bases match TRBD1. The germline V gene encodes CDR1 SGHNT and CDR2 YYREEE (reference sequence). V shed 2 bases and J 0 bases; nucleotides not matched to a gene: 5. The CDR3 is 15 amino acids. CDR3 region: CASSFNTGVSYEQYF. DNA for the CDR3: TGTGCCAGCAGCTTTAATACAGGGGTCTCCTACGAGCAGTACTTC. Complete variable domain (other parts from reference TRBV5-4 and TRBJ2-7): ETGVTQSPTHLIKTRGQQVTLRCSSQSGHNTVSWYQQALGQGPQFIFQYYREEENGRGNFPPRFSGLQFPNYSSELNVNALELDDSALYLCASSFNTGVSYEQYFGPGTRLTVT.

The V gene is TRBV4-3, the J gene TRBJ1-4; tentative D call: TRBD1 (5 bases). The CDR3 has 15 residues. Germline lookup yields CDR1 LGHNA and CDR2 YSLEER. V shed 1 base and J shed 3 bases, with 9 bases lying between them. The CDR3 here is CASSQGGTANEKLFF. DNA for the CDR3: TGCGCCAGCAGCCAAGGCGGGACGGCTAATGAAAAACTGTTTTTT.

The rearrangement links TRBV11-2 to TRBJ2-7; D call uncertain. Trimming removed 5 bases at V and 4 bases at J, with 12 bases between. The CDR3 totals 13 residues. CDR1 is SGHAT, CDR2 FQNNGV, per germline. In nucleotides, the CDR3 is TGTGCCAGCAGCCCCGTCCGGTTTTACGAGCAGTACTTC. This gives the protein CASSPVRFYEQYF.

The CDR3 loop reads CASSLGLDREETQYF. The CDR3 DNA reads as TGTGCCAGCAGCTTGGGCTTGGACAGAGAAGAGACCCAGTACTTC. V usage is TRBV5-6 and J usage is TRBJ2-5; perhaps TRBD1 as D (6 bases). The CDR3 contains 15 residues. Germline lookup yields CDR1 SGHDT and CDR2 YYEEEE. V dropped 0 bases and J dropped 3 bases, with 12 bases sitting between them.

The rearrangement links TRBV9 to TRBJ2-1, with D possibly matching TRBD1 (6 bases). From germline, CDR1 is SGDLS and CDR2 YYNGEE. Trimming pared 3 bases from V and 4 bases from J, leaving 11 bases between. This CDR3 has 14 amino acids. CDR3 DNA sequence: TGTGCCAGCAGCGACGGGACAATGTACAATGAGCAGTTCTTC. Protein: CASSDGTMYNEQFF.

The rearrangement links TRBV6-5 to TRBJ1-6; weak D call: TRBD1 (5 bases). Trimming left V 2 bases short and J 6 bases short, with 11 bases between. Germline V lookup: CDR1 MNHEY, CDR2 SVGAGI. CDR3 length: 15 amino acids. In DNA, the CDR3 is TGTGCCAGCAGTTACGTTCGGGGGGTTAATTCACCCCTCCACTTT. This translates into CASSYVRGVNSPLHF.

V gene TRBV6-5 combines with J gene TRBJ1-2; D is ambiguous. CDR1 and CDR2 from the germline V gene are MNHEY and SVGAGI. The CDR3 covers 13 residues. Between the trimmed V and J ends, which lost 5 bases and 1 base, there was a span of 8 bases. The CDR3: CASSLTVNYGYTF. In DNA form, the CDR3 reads TGTGCCAGCAGTCTAACGGTTAACTATGGCTACACCTTC.

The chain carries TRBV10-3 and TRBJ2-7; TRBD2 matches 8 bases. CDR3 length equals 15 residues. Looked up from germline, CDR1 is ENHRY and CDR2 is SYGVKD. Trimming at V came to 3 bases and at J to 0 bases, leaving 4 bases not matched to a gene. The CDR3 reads CAISESGSSSYEQYF. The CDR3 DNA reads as TGTGCCATCAGTGAAAGCGGGAGCTCCTCCTACGAGCAGTACTTC.

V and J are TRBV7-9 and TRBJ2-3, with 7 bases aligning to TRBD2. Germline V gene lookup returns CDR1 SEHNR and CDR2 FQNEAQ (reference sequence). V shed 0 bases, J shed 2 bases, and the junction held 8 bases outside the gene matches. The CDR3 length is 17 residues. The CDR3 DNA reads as TGTGCCAGCAGCTTAGCGCAGGGCGGGGGTTTCACAGATACGCAGTATTTT. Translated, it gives CASSLAQGGGFTDTQYF. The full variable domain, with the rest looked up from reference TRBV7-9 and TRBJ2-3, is DTGVSQNPRHKITKRGQNVTFRCDPISEHNRLYWYRQTLGQGPEFLTYFQNEAQLEKSRLLSDRFSAERPKGSFSTLEIQRTEQGDSAMYLCASSLAQGGGFTDTQYFGPGTRLTVL.

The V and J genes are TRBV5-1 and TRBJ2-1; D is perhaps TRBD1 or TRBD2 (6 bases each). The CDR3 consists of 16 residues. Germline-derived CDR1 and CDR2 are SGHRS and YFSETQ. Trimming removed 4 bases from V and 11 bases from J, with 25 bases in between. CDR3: CASSPKGSSAQGQQFF. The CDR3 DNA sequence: TGCGCCAGCAGCCCCAAGGGGTCTAGCGCCCAGGGGCAGCAGTTCTTC.

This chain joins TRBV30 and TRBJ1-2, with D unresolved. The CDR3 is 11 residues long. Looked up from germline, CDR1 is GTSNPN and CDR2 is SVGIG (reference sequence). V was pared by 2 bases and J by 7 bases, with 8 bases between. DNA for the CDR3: TGTGCCTGGAGTAACCGGGTTGGCTACACCTTC. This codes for CAWSNRVGYTF.

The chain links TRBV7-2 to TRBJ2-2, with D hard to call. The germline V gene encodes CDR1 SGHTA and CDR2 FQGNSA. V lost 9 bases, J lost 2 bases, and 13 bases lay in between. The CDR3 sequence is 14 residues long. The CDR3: CASRYGRNTGELFF. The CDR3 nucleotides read TGTGCCAGTAGATACGGCCGCAACACCGGGGAGCTGTTTTTT.

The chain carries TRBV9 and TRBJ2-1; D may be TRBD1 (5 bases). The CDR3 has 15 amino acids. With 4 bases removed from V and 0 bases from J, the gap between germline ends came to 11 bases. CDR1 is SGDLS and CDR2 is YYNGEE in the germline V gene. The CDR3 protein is CASSRQKSSYNEQFF. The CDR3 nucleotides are TGTGCCAGCAGCAGACAGAAGAGCTCCTACAATGAGCAGTTCTTC.